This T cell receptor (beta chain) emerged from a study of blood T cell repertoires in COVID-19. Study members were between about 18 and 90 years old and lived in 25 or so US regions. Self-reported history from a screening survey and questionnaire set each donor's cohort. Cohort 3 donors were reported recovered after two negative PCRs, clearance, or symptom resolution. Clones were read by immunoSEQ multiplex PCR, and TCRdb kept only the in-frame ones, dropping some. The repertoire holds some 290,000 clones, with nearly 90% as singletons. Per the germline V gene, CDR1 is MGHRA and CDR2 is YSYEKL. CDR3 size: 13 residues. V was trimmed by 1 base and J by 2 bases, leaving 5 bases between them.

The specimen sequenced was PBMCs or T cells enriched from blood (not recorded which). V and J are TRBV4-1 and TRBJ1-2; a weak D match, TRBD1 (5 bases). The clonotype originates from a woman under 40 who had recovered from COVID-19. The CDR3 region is CASSQGQNYGYTF. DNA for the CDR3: TGCGCCAGCAGCCAAGGACAGAACTATGGCTACACCTTC.